A single sample gave rise to the 25 T cell receptor beta chains below, sequenced in a study of T cells in women clearing cervical HPV infection. TCRdb keeps only in-frame clones here, not all; method: immunoSEQ multiplex PCR. In all, the sample yields fewer than 35,000 clones. The source material was blood buffy coat. Source of these receptors: a woman between 18 and 70 years old with a cervical HPV16 infection that either progressed to CIN3+ or cleared (not recorded which).

A remark on this clone: The CDR3 end lies 3 residues beyond the end of the read and is filled in from the germline J gene. The genes are TRBV19 and TRBJ2-4; TRBD1 is a possible D gene (6 bases). CDR3 length equals 15 residues. Germline values: CDR1 LNHDA, CDR2 SQIVND (reference sequence). CDR3 sequence: CASREMGRGSFGQYF. Incomplete CDR3 DNA: TGTGCCAGTCGGGAAATGGGCAGGGGCTCTTTTGGT. Filled out from reference TRBV19 and TRBJ2-4, the complete variable domain reads DGGITQSPKYLFRKEGQNVTLSCEQNLNHDAMYWYRQDPGQGLRLIYYSQIVNDFQKGDIAEGYSVSREKKESFPLTVTSAQKNPTAFYLCASREMGRGSFGQYFGAGTRLSVL.

Of note for this clone: The CDR3 end falls 3 residues outside the read, so it is completed with the germline J gene. The chain recombines TRBV27 with TRBJ1-5; 7 bases match TRBD1. Germline CDR1 and CDR2: MNHEY and SMNVEV (reference sequence). V shed 9 bases and J 0 bases; nucleotides not matched to a gene: 11. The CDR3 spans 16 residues. The CDR3 DNA, read in part, is TGTGCCAGTAGACGGGACCGGGACAGTAGCAATCAGCCC. Translation: CASRRDRDSSNQP. The full-length CDR3 reads as CASRRDRDSSNQPQHF.

Comments on this clone: The read falls 3 residues short of the CDR3 end, and the missing part is taken from the germline J gene. Distinct nucleotide sequences in the sample also encode this CDR3. This rearrangement joins TRBV5-4 to TRBJ1-2; perhaps TRBD1 as D (6 bases). Germline assignment: CDR1 SGHNT and CDR2 YYREEE (reference sequence). The CDR3 contains 15 residues. Trimming removed 0 bases at V and 2 bases at J, with 11 bases between. Partial CDR3 DNA: TGTGCCAGCAGCTTGGCCAGGGGAAGGAACTATGGC. This translates into CASSLARGRNYG. The CDR3, in full, reads CASSLARGRNYGYTF.

On this clone itself: The read falls 3 residues short of the CDR3 end, and the missing part is taken from the germline J gene. V usage is TRBV6-2 or TRBV6-3 and J usage is TRBJ2-7, with 8 bases that match TRBD2. The CDR3 sequence is 14 residues long. The germline gives CDR1 MNHEY, CDR2 SVGEGT. V was clipped by 5 bases and J by 2 bases; unmatched bases: 5. CDR3 protein: CASSLSGATYEQYF. Partial CDR3 DNA: TGTGCCAGCAGTCTTAGCGGGGCGACCTACGAG.

With respect to this clone: The sequenced fragment ends 3 residues before the CDR3 boundary, so the rest is inferred from the germline J gene. The chain recombines TRBV13 with TRBJ2-2; TRBD2 matches 11 bases. The germline CDR1 and CDR2 sequences are PRHDT and FYEKMQ (reference sequence). The CDR3 has 22 residues. CDR3 bases read: TGTGCCAGCAGCTTAGGGAGGGGACTAGCGGTCCCGACAAGCTCTGGGGCCAACGTG. Protein product: CASSLGRGLAVPTSSGANV. The complete CDR3 sequence is CASSLGRGLAVPTSSGANVLFF.

Note on this clone: The junction and the germline gene differ at one end; a read error may be behind it. The read falls 3 residues short of the CDR3 end, and the missing part is taken from the germline J gene. J is TRBJ1-4 and V is TRBV4-2; D ambiguous. Looked up from germline, CDR1 is LGHNA and CDR2 is YNFKEQ. CDR3 length equals 16 residues. The CDR3 loop reads CASSQDWNAANEKLFF. CDR3 bases read: TGCGCCAGCAGCCAAGACTGGAACGCGGCTAATGAAAAA.

Its frequency marks this clone as large. The read is 3 residues too short to cover the CDR3 end, so that end is filled in from the germline J gene. Other DNA sequences in this specimen translate into the identical CDR3. V and J are TRBV5-1 and TRBJ1-3; D is undetermined. Germline assignment: CDR1 SGHRS and CDR2 YFSETQ. The CDR3 is 16 amino acids. V was shortened by 4 bases and J by 0 bases, with 14 bases between the two germline ends. The CDR3 protein is CASSPDSQSSGNTIYF. The CDR3 DNA, read in part, is TGCGCCAGCAGCCCGGACTCCCAAAGCTCTGGAAACACC.

On this clone itself: Sequencing ends 3 residues short of the CDR3 end; the germline J gene provides the rest. This sample includes further DNA sequences coding for the same CDR3. This chain uses TRBV20-1 with TRBJ1-1, with D possibly matching TRBD1 (6 bases). CDR1 is DFQATT, CDR2 SNEGSKA, per germline (reference sequence). The CDR3 runs 14 residues. CDR3 sequence reads: CSALPAAQGDEAFF. Incomplete CDR3 DNA: TGCAGTGCCTTACCGGCAGCACAGGGAGACGAA.

As to this clone: Read data end 3 residues before the CDR3 end; the end is taken from the germline J gene. The V call is TRBV11-3, the J call TRBJ2-2; 7 bases fit TRBD2. The CDR3 has 15 residues. Germline CDR1 reads SGHNT; CDR2 reads YENEEA. V was clipped by 5 bases and J by 4 bases; unmatched bases: 7. The CDR3 here is CASSAPGLRTGELFF. The part of the CDR3 DNA that was read is TGTGCCAGCAGCGCTCCGGGACTACGCACCGGGGAG.

Remarks on this clone: The read falls 3 residues short of the CDR3 end, and the missing part is taken from the germline J gene. This rearrangement joins TRBV18 to TRBJ1-2; no clear D. The CDR3 runs 16 residues. From germline, CDR1 is KGHSH and CDR2 LQKENI. The CDR3 loop reads CASSPYSGPSSYDYTF. CDR3 DNA, as far as it was read: TGTGCCAGCTCACCCTATAGCGGGCCTAGCTCCTACGAC. Full variable domain (outside the CDR3, taken from reference TRBV18 and TRBJ1-2): NAGVMQNPRHLVRRRGQEARLRCSPMKGHSHVYWYRQLPEEGLKFMVYLQKENIIDESGMPKERFSAEFPKEGPSILRIQQVVRGDSAAYFCASSPYSGPSSYDYTFGSGTRLTVV.

A word on this clone: Sequencing ends 3 residues short of the CDR3 end; the germline J gene provides the rest. The chain is built from TRBV20-1 and TRBJ2-3; 12 positions match TRBD2. The CDR3 length is 16 residues. Germline CDR1 DFQATT, CDR2 SNEGSKA (reference sequence). J lost 5 bases, V lost 4 bases, and 10 bases had no gene match. The CDR3 spells CSAILLAGGPQDTQYF. The CDR3 bases that were read are TGCAGTGCTATCCTCCTAGCGGGAGGGCCCCAAGATACG.

The CDR3 here is CSARGGVNYGYTF. CDR3 DNA, as far as it was read: TGCAGTGCTAGAGGGGGGGTAAACTATGGC. This chain uses TRBV20-1 with TRBJ1-2; tentatively, D is TRBD1 (5 bases). The read ends 3 residues early relative to the CDR3; the germline J gene fills the gap. The CDR3 contains 13 residues. Germline V lookup: CDR1 DFQATT, CDR2 SNEGSKA (reference sequence). Trimming stripped 1 base from V and 2 bases from J, with 8 bases between.

Turning to this clone: The read ends 3 residues early relative to the CDR3; the germline J gene fills the gap. This chain connects TRBV24-1 to TRBJ2-3, with 7 bases aligning to TRBD2. The CDR3 is made up of 16 amino acids. In germline, CDR1 is KGHDR, CDR2 SFDVKD. V dropped 2 bases and J dropped 5; count of bases not matched to a gene: 9. CDR3 sequence: CATSDYLAGVQDTQYF. The sequenced CDR3 bases are TGTGCCACCAGTGATTATCTGGCGGGAGTTCAAGATACG.

On this clone itself: Sequencing ends 3 residues short of the CDR3 end; the germline J gene provides the rest. The rearrangement links TRBV19 to TRBJ2-5, with D unclear. Germline-derived CDR1 and CDR2 are LNHDA and SQIVND (reference sequence). This CDR3 has 14 amino acids. The CDR3 bases that were read are TGTGCCAGTACCCCACGAGACAATTCTAATACC. Translation gives CASTPRDNSNT. The full CDR3 protein is CASTPRDNSNTQYF.

For this clone: The CDR3 extends 3 residues past the end of the read, so its final part is completed from the germline J gene. The V gene is TRBV11-3, the J gene TRBJ2-5; TRBD2 is a possible D gene (5 bases). V lost 2 bases, J lost 5 bases, and 9 bases lay in between. Germline CDR1 reads SGHNT; CDR2 reads YENEEA. CDR3 length: 13 amino acids. Incomplete CDR3 DNA: TGTGCCAGCAGCTTAAAGACGGGGGAGACC. This encodes CASSLKTGET. The whole CDR3 protein is CASSLKTGETQYF.

Remarks on this clone: The CDR3 goes on 3 residues after the read ends, and that part is filled in from the germline J gene. V usage is TRBV6-2 or TRBV6-3 and J usage is TRBJ1-1; 9 nucleotides line up with TRBD1. The CDR3 runs 16 residues. J lost 2 bases, V lost 7 bases, and 11 bases had no gene match. Germline-derived CDR1 and CDR2 are MNHEY and SVGEGT. The sequenced CDR3 bases are TGTGCCAGCATCGACCTGAGGACAGGGGCCAACACTGAA. Protein product: CASIDLRTGANTE. The complete CDR3 reads CASIDLRTGANTEAFF.

As concerns this clone: The sequenced fragment ends 3 residues before the CDR3 boundary, so the rest is inferred from the germline J gene. V and J are TRBV5-5 and TRBJ1-1, with D unclear. The CDR3 spans 14 residues. Trimming stripped 0 bases from V and 0 bases from J, with 6 bases between. Germline CDR1 is SGHKS and CDR2 is YYEKEE (reference sequence). Partial CDR3 DNA: TGTGCCAGCAGCTTGGCCACTGTGAACACTGAA. Translating gives CASSLATVNTE. The full-length CDR3 reads as CASSLATVNTEAFF. Full variable domain (rest looked up from reference TRBV5-5 and TRBJ1-1): DAGVTQSPTHLIKTRGQQVTLRCSPISGHKSVSWYQQVLGQGPQFIFQYYEKEERGRGNFPDRFSARQFPNYSSELNVNALLLGDSALYLCASSLATVNTEAFFGQGTRLTVV.

As to this clone: The CDR3 end is not reached by the read, which stops 3 residues before it; the germline J gene fills it in. V and J are TRBV27 and TRBJ2-7, with 8 bases matching TRBD1. The CDR3 has 14 amino acids. The J segment lost 5 bases and the V segment lost 5 bases, leaving 8 bases of the junction unmatched. Germline CDR1 MNHEY, CDR2 SMNVEV (reference sequence). The CDR3 protein is CASSPRTGKDEQYF. The part of the CDR3 DNA that was read is TGTGCCAGCAGTCCCAGGACAGGGAAGGACGAG.

Worth noting for this clone: The sequence runs out 3 residues before the end of the CDR3; the remainder is reconstructed from the germline J gene. The rearrangement links TRBV30 to TRBJ2-3; the D gene is possibly TRBD2 (6 bases). The length of the CDR3 is 16 residues. The germline CDR1 and CDR2 sequences are GTSNPN and SVGIG (reference sequence). V was shortened by 8 bases and J by 3 bases, with 24 bases between the two germline ends. CDR3 sequence reads: CAGVSWRGEVTDTQYF. Incomplete CDR3 DNA: TGTGCCGGTGTATCCTGGAGAGGGGAGGTAACAGATACG.

On this clone itself: The CDR3 is cut off 3 residues early in the read; its end comes from the germline J gene. The chain carries TRBV19 and TRBJ2-3; TRBD2 is a possible D gene (6 bases). The CDR3 is 13 residues long. The germline V gene encodes CDR1 LNHDA and CDR2 SQIVND (reference sequence). The part of the CDR3 DNA that was read is TGTGCCAGTAGGGGGGACGGCGCGGGGCCG. This gives the protein CASRGDGAGP. The whole CDR3 sequence is CASRGDGAGPQYF.

Comments on this clone: The read terminates 3 residues before the CDR3 end, so the remaining end is supplied by the germline J gene. This sequence joins TRBV6-1 and TRBJ1-2, with 7 bases identical to TRBD1. The V segment lost 3 bases and the J segment 5 bases; nucleotides outside the gene matches: 0. The germline CDR1 and CDR2 sequences are MNHNS and SASEGT. The CDR3 is made up of 12 amino acids. This CDR3 is CASSDRGYGYTF. The sequenced part of the CDR3 DNA is TGTGCCAGCAGTGACAGGGGGTATGGC.

A remark on this clone: The CDR3 end falls 3 residues outside the read, so it is completed with the germline J gene. The chain links TRBV19 to TRBJ2-2, with 10 bases that match TRBD2. This CDR3 contains 14 residues. Germline-derived CDR1 and CDR2 are LNHDA and SQIVND (reference sequence). Germline trimming cut 4 bases from V and 10 bases from J; bases unmatched to any gene: 6. CDR3 residues: CASSRPGLAAELFF. CDR3 bases read: TGTGCCAGTAGTAGGCCAGGACTAGCGGCGGAG.

As concerns this clone: With the read ending 3 residues before the CDR3 end, the germline J gene is used to fill in that end. The chain uses TRBV30 and TRBJ2-1; D might be TRBD2 (6 bases). V was pared by 3 bases and J by 8 bases, with 20 bases between. Germline CDR1 and CDR2: GTSNPN and SVGIG (reference sequence). The CDR3 length is 15 residues. CDR3 DNA (partial): TGTGCCTGGAGCTCGTTGCGGGGAGCCTCACATGAG. The encoded protein is CAWSSLRGASHE. In full, the CDR3 reads CAWSSLRGASHEQFF.

The part of the CDR3 DNA that was read is TGTGCCAGTAGTATAGAACGGGGGAACACTGAA. Translating it yields CASSIERGNTE. The full CDR3 protein is CASSIERGNTEAFF. This sequence joins TRBV19 and TRBJ1-1; no clear D gene. The read stops 3 residues short of the end of the CDR3; the missing end is completed from the germline J gene. The CDR3 length is 14 residues. The ends were cut back, 0 bases at V and 1 base at J, with 6 bases in the middle. The germline gives CDR1 LNHDA, CDR2 SQIVND (reference sequence).

A word on this clone: The read gets to within 3 residues of the CDR3 end, and the germline J gene fills in the rest. The rearrangement joins TRBV7-9 to TRBJ2-2; either TRBD1 or TRBD2 may supply D (5 bases each). The germline CDR1 and CDR2 sequences are SEHNR and FQNEAQ (reference sequence). This CDR3 contains 15 residues. CDR3 loop: CASSLGGSGANVLFF. The covered CDR3 bases are TGTGCCAGCAGCTTAGGAGGGTCTGGGGCCAACGTG.